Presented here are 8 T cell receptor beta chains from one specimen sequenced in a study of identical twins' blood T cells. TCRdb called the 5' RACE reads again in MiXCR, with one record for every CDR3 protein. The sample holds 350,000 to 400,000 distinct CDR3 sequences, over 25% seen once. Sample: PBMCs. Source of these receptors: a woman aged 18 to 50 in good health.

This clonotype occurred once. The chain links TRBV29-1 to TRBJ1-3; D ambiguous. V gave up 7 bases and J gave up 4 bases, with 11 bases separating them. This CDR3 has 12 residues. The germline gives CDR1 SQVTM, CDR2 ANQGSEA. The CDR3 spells CSAVSGGNTIYF. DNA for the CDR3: TGCAGCGCTGTGTCTGGGGGAAACACCATATATTTT.

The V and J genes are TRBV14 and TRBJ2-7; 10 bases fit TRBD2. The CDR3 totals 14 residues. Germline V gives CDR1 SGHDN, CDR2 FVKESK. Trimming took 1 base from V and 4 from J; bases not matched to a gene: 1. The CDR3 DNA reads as TGTGCCAGCAGCCAAGTAGCGGGAGGATACGAGCAGTACTTC. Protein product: CASSQVAGGYEQYF.

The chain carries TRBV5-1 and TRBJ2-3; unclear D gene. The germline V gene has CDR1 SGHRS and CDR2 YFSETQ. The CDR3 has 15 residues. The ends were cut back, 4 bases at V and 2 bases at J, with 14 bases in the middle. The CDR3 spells CASSPGRFSTDTQYF. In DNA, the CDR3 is TGCGCCAGCAGCCCGGGCCGATTCTCCACAGATACGCAGTATTTT.

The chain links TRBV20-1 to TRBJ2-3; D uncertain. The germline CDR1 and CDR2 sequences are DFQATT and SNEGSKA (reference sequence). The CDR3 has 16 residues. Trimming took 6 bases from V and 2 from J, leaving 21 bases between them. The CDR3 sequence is CSANTRLGRTTDTQYF. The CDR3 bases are TGCAGTGCGAATACCCGCTTAGGAAGGACCACAGATACGCAGTATTTT.

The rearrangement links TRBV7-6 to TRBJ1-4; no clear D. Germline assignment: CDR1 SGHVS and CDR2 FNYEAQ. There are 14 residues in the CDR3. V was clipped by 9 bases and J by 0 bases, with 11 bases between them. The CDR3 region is CASAPGATNEKLFF. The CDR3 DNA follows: TGTGCCAGTGCTCCGGGCGCAACTAATGAAAAACTGTTTTTT.

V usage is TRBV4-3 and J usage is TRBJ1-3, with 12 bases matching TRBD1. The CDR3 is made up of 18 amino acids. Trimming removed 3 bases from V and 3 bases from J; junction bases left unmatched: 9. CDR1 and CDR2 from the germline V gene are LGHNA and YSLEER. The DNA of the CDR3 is TGCGCCAGCAGCCAGCTTACCGGGACAGGGGGCAGTGGAAACACCATATATTTT. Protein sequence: CASSQLTGTGGSGNTIYF.

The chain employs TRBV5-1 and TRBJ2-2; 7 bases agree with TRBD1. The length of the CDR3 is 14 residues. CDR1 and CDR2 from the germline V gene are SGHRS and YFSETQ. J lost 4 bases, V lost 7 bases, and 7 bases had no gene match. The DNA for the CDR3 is TGCGCCAGCTCCCGGGACAGACCCACCGGGGAGCTGTTTTTT. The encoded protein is CASSRDRPTGELFF. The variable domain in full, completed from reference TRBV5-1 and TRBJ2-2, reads KAGVTQTPRYLIKTRGQQVTLSCSPISGHRSVSWYQQTPGQGLQFLFEYFSETQRNKGNFPGRFSGRQFSNSRSEMNVSTLELGDSALYLCASSRDRPTGELFFGEGSRLTVL.

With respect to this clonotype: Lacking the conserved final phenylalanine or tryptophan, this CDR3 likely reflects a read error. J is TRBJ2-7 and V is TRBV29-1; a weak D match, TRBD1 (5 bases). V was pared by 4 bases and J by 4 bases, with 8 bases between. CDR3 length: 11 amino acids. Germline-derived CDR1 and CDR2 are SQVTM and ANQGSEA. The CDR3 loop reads CSVGQTYEQYL. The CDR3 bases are TGCAGCGTTGGACAGACTTACGAGCAGTACCTC.